This T cell receptor (beta chain) derives from a study of relationships among human T cell subsets. Broader study findings: Over 60% of CD8+ cytotoxic sequences came from clones with over 100 reads.

Germline-derived CDR1 and CDR2 are MDHEN and SYDVKM. V lost 9 bases and J lost 8; bases outside the gene matches: 6. There are 12 residues in the CDR3. T cell subsets were isolated with antibody-coated magnetic beads. From mRNA, alpha and beta CDR3 regions were amplified using semiquantitative ARM-PCR. Tagged nested gene-specific primers were used first, then communal superprimers amplified exponentially. MiXCR, run by TCRdb on the multiplex PCR reads, gives a single entry per CDR3 protein. The sample lists over 13,000 distinct CDR3 sequences; about 60% were seen once. Turning to this clonotype: Antigen unknown.

This clonotype was sampled from a man aged 35 to 55 in good health. The material sequenced was total T cells sorted from blood. V gene TRBV28 combines with J gene TRBJ2-1, with TRBD1 matching 8 bases. Here the CDR3 reads CASHRGTDEQFF. The CDR3 region has the DNA TGTGCCAGTCACAGGGGGACGGATGAGCAGTTCTTC.